The TCR beta chain described here comes from a study of CXCR3-negative and CXCR3-positive naive CD8 T cells. Study-wide results and limits: Naive cells, whether CXCR3-negative or CXCR3-positive, had similar TRBV-TRBJ usage, while memory cells differed. Much lower diversity was found in memory CD8+ cells, while both naive subsets had comparably high diversity.

As concerns this clonotype: Its target is unknown.

UMI-labeled TRB cDNA libraries were prepared by 5' RACE. From the 5' RACE reads, TCRdb lists one entry per CDR3 protein and no DNA. The sample yields more than 45,000 distinct CDR3 sequences, of which the top ten take up about a quarter. Sequencing was carried out using memory CD8+ T cells from blood. The clonotype comes from a human donor in good health. Some clones in this sample may be carry-over from other donors' samples.

CDR3 sequence reads: CASSLDRDRVYEQYF. This chain joins TRBV5-1 and TRBJ2-7; with no DNA, the TCRdb D assignment of TRBD1 cannot be verified. The CDR3 has 15 amino acids. Germline loops: CDR1 SGHRS, CDR2 YFSETQ.